This TCR beta chain was identified in a study of neoadjuvant nivolumab and ipilimumab in lung cancer. Study overall: The combination arm added day-1 ipilimumab 1 mg/kg to nivolumab 3 mg/kg on days 1, 15, 29. Study-wide results and limits: Pretherapy blood TCR richness correlated positively with resected tumor richness. TCR clonality did not significantly correlate with pathologic tumor regression.

In its sample, this clone was seen a few times. What it binds is not known. V dropped 5 bases and J dropped 4 bases, with 11 bases sitting between them. From germline, CDR1 is SGHAT and CDR2 FQNNGV. This CDR3 spans 13 amino acids. Assay: immunoSEQ multiplex PCR; the TCRdb copy retains only in-frame clones and omits some. Of more than 10,000 clones in the sample, around 65% were seen once. The J gene is TRBJ1-1, the V gene TRBV11-2; no clear D gene. The source of this sequence is an adult with non-small cell lung cancer. The sample was peripheral blood, taken after neoadjuvant nivolumab, alone or with ipilimumab, at or shortly before surgery. This CDR3 reads CASSRQRSTEAFF. The CDR3 region has the DNA TGTGCCAGCAGCCGTCAGAGAAGCACTGAAGCTTTCTTT.